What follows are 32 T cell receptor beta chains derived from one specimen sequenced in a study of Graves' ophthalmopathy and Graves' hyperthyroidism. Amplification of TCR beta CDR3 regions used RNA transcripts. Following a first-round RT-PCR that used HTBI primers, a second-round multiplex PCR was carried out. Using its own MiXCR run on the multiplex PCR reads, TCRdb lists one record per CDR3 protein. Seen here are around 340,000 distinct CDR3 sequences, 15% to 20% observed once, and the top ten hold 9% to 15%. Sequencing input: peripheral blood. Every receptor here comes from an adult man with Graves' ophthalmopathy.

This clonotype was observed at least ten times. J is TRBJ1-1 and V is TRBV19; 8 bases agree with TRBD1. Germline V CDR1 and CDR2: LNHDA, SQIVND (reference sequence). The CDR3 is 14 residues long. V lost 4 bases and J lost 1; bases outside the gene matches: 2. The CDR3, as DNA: TGTGCCAGTAGTAAAGGACAGGGGAACACTGAAGCTTTCTTT. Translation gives CASSKGQGNTEAFF.

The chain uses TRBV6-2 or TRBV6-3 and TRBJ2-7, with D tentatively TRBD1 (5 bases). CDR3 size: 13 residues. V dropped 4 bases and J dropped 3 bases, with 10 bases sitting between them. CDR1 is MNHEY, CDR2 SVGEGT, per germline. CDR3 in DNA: TGTGCCAGCAGTTTTTGGCAGGGCTACGAGCAGTACTTC. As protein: CASSFWQGYEQYF.

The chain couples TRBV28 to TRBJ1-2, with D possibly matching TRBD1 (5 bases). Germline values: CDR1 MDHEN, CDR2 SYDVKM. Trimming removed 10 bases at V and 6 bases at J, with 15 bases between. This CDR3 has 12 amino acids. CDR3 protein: CAIKGVWDGYTF. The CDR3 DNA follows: TGTGCCATCAAAGGGGTTTGGGATGGCTACACCTTC.

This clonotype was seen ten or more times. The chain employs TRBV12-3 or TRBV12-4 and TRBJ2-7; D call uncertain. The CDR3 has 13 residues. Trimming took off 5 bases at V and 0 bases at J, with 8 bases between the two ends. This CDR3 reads CASSIGNSYEQYF. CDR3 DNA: TGTGCCAGCAGTATAGGAAACTCCTACGAGCAGTACTTC.

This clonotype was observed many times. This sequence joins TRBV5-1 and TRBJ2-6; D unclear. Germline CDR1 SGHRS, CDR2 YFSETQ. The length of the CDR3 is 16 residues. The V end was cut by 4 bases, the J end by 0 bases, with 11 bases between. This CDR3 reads CASSPTYSSGANVLTF. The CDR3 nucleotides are TGCGCCAGCAGCCCCACCTACAGCTCTGGGGCCAACGTCCTGACTTTC.

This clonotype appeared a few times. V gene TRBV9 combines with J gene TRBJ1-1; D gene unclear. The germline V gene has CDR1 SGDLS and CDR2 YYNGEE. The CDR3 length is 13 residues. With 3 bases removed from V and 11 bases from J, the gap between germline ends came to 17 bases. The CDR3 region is CASSAHGEGSAFF. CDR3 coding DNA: TGTGCCAGCAGCGCCCACGGAGAGGGTTCGGCTTTCTTT. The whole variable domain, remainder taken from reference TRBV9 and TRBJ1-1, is DSGVTQTPKHLITATGQRVTLRCSPRSGDLSVYWYQQSLDQGLQFLIQYYNGEERAKGNILERFSAQQFPDLHSELNLSSLELGDSALYFCASSAHGEGSAFFGQGTRLTVV.

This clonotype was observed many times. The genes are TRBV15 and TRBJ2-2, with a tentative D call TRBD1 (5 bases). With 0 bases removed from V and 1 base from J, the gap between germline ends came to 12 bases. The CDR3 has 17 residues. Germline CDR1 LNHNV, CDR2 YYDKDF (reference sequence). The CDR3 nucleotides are TGTGCCACCAGCAGAGAAGTGGGGCAGAAGAACACCGGGGAGCTGTTTTTT. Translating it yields CATSREVGQKNTGELFF.

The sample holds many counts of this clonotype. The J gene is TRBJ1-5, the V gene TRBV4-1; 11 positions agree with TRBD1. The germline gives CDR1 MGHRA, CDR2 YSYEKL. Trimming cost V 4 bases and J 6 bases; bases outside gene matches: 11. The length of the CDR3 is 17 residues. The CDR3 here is CASSPILGQGARQPQHF. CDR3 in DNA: TGCGCCAGCAGCCCCATCCTCGGACAGGGGGCGCGTCAGCCCCAGCATTTT.

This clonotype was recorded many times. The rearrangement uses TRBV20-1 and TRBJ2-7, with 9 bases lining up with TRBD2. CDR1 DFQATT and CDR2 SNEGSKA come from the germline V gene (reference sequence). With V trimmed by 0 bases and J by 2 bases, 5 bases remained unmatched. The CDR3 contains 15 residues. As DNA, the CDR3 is TGCAGTGCTAGAGATGCGGCGGGAGGGACCTACGAGCAGTACTTC. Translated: CSARDAAGGTYEQYF.

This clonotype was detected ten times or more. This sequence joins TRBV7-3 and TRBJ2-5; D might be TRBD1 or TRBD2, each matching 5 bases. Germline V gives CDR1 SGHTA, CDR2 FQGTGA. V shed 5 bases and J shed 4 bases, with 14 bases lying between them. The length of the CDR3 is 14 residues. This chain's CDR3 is CASSAGSGGETQYF. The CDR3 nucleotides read TGTGCCAGCAGCGCTGGCTCTGGGGGAGAGACCCAGTACTTC.

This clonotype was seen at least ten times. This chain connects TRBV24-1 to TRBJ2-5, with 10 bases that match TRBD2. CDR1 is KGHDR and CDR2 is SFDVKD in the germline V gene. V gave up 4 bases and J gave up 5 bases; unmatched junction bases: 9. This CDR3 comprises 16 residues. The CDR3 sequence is CATSDSSGGGVETQYF. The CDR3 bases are TGTGCCACCAGTGACTCTAGCGGGGGAGGTGTGGAGACCCAGTACTTC.

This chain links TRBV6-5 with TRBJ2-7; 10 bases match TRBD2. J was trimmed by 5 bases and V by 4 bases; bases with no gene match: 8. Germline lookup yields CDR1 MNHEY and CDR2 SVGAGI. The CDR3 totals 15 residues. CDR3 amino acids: CASSSISGRHHEQYF. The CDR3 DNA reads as TGTGCCAGCAGTTCCATTAGCGGGAGGCACCACGAGCAGTACTTC.

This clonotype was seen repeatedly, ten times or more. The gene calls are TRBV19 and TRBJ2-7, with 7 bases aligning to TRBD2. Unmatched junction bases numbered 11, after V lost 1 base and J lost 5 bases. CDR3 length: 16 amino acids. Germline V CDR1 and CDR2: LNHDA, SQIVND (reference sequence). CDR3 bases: TGTGCCAGTAGTATAGGGAGCGGGCGGGAGCGGAACGAGCAGTACTTC. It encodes CASSIGSGRERNEQYF.

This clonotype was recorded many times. The chain's CDR3 is CASSLVWPELFF. CDR3 bases: TGTGCCAGCAGCTTAGTCTGGCCGGAGCTGTTTTTT. The chain employs TRBV7-9 and TRBJ2-2; D remains ambiguous. Germline CDR1 SEHNR, CDR2 FQNEAQ (reference sequence). The germline V and J ends were trimmed by 1 base and 10 bases, with 7 bases remaining between them. The length of the CDR3 is 12 residues.

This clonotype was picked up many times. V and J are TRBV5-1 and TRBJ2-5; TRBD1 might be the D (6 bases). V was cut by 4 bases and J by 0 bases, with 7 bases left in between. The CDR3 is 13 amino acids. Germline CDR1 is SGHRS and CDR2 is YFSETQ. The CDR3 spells CASSGDNQETQYF. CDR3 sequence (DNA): TGCGCCAGCAGCGGGGACAACCAAGAGACCCAGTACTTC. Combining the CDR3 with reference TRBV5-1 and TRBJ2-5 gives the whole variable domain KAGVTQTPRYLIKTRGQQVTLSCSPISGHRSVSWYQQTPGQGLQFLFEYFSETQRNKGNFPGRFSGRQFSNSRSEMNVSTLELGDSALYLCASSGDNQETQYFGPGTRLLVL.

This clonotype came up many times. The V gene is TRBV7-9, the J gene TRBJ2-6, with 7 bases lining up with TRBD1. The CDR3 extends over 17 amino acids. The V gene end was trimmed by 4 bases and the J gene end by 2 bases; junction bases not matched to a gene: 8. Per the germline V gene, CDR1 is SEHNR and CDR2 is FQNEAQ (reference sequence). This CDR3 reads CASSSTRQGPGANVLTF. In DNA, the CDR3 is TGTGCCAGCAGCTCGACGAGACAGGGCCCTGGGGCCAACGTCCTGACTTTC.

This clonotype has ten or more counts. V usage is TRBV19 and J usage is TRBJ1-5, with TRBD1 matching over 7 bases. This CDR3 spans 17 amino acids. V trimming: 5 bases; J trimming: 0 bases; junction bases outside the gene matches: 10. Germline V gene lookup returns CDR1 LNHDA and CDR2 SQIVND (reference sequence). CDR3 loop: CASSSGGTAISNQPQHF. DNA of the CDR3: TGTGCCAGTAGTTCGGGTGGGACAGCGATTAGCAATCAGCCCCAGCATTTT.

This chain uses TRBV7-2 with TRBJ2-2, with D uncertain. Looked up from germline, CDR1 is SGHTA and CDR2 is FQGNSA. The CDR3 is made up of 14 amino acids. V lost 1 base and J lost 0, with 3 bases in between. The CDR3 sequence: CASSLDANTGELFF. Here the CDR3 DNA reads TGTGCCAGCAGCTTAGACGCGAACACCGGGGAGCTGTTTTTT.

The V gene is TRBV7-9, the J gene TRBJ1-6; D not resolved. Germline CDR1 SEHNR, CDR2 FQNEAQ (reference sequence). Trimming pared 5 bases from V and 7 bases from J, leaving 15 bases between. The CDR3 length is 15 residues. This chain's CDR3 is CASSQDTRRNSPLHF. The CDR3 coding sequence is TGTGCCAGCAGCCAAGATACCAGGAGGAATTCACCCCTCCACTTT.

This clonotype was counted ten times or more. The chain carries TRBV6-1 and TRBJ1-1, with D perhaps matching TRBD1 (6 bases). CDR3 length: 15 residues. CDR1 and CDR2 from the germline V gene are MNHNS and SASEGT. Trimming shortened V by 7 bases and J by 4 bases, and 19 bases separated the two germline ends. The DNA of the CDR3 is TGTGCCAGCACCCCTTCGTCAGGGGTGGGCACTGAAGCTTTCTTT. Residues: CASTPSSGVGTEAFF.

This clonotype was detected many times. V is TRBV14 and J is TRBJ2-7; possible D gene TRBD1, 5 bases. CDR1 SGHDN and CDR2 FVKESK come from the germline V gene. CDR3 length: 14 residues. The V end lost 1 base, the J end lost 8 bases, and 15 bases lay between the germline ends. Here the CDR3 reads CASSQGPGNPKQYF. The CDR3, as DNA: TGTGCCAGCAGCCAAGGTCCAGGGAACCCCAAGCAGTACTTC.

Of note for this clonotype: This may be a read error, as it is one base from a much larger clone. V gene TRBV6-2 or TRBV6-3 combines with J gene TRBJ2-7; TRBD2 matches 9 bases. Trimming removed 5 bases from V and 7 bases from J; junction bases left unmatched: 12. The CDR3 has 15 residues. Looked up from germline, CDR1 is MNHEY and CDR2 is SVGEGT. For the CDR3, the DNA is TGTGCCAGCAGTGGACGGGAAAGCGGGAGGAATGAGCAGTACTTC. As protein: CASSGRESGRNEQYF.

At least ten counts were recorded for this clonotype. CDR3 sequence (DNA): TGTGCCATCCTAAGGGGGGCAGGGTATCAGCCCCAGCATTTT. Translating gives CAILRGAGYQPQHF. The V call is TRBV6-5, the J call TRBJ1-5, with D perhaps matching TRBD1 (6 bases). The ends were cut back, 10 bases at V and 5 bases at J, with 18 bases in the middle. CDR1 is MNHEY and CDR2 is SVGAGI in the germline V gene. There are 14 residues in the CDR3.

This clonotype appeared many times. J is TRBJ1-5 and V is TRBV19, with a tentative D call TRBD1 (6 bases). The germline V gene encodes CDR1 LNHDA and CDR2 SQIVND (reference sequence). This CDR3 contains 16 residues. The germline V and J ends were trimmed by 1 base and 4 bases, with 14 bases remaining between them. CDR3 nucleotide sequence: TGTGCCAGTAGTATAGCTCGTGGTAGGGGGAATCAGCCCCAGCATTTT. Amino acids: CASSIARGRGNQPQHF.

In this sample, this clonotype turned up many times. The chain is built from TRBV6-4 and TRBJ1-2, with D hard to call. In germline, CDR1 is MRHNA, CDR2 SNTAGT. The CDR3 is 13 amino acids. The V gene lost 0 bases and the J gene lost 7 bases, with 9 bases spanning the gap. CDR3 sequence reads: CASSDSEGAGYTF. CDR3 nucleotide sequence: TGTGCCAGCAGTGACTCGGAGGGCGCTGGCTACACCTTC.

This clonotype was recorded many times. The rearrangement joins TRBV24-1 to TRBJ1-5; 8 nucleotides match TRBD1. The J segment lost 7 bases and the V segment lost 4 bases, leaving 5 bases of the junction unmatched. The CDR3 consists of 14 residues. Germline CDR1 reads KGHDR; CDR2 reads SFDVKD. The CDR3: CATSDTDRGQPQHF. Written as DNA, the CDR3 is TGTGCCACCAGTGACACCGACAGGGGCCAGCCCCAGCATTTT.

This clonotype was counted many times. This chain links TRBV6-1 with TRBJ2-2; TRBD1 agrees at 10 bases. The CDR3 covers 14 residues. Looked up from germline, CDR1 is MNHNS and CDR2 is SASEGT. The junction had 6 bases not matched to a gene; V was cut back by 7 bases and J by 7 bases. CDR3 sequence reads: CASMGQGIGGELFF. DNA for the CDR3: TGTGCCAGCATGGGACAGGGGATCGGCGGGGAGCTGTTTTTT.

This chain's CDR3 is CASSYRGHGGSEQYF. The CDR3 DNA reads TGTGCCAGCAGCTACCGGGGACACGGGGGATCCGAGCAGTACTTC. The chain carries TRBV5-6 and TRBJ2-7, with D perhaps assigned TRBD1 or TRBD2 (6 bases each). Per germline, CDR1 SGHDT and CDR2 YYEEEE. Trimming removed 3 bases at V and 6 bases at J, with 19 bases between. This CDR3 is 15 amino acids long. The entire variable domain, with the rest obtained from reference TRBV5-6 and TRBJ2-7, is as follows: DAGVTQSPTHLIKTRGQQVTLRCSPKSGHDTVSWYQQALGQGPQFIFQYYEEEERQRGNFPDRFSGHQFPNYSSELNVNALLLGDSALYLCASSYRGHGGSEQYFGPGTRLTVT.

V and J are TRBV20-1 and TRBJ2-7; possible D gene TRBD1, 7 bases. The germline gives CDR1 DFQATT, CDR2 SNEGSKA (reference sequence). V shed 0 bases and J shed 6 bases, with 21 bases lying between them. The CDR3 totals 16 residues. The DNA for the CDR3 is TGCAGTGCTAGAGATTTCCAGGGGGACTCAGGGCCCGAGCAGTACTTC. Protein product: CSARDFQGDSGPEQYF.

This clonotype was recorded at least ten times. The CDR3 DNA is TGTGCCAGCAGCTCAAGTCAGAGCTCTGGAAACACCATATATTTT. Translating gives CASSSSQSSGNTIYF. The chain is built from TRBV7-9 and TRBJ1-3, with D unclear. CDR3 size: 15 residues. Germline V gene lookup returns CDR1 SEHNR and CDR2 FQNEAQ (reference sequence). The V end was cut by 4 bases, the J end by 0 bases, with 10 bases between.

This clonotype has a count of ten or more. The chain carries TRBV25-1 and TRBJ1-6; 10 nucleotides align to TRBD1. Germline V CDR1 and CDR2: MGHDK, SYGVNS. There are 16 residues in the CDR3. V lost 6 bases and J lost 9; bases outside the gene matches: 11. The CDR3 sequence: CASSAGTGEEGSPLHF. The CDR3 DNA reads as TGTGCCAGCAGCGCCGGGACAGGGGAAGAGGGTTCACCCCTCCACTTT. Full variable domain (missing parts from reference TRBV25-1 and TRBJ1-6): EADIYQTPRYLVIGTGKKITLECSQTMGHDKMYWYQQDPGMELHLIHYSYGVNSTEKGDLSSESTVSRIRTEHFPLTLESARPSHTSQYLCASSAGTGEEGSPLHFGNGTRLTVT.

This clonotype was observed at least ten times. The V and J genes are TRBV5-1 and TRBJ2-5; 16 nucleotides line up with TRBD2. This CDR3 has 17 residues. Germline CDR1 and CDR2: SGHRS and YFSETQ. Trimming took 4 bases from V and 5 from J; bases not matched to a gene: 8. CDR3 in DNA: TGCGCCAGCAGCACGGGACTAGCGGGAGGGATTGCCGAGACCCAGTACTTC. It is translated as CASSTGLAGGIAETQYF.